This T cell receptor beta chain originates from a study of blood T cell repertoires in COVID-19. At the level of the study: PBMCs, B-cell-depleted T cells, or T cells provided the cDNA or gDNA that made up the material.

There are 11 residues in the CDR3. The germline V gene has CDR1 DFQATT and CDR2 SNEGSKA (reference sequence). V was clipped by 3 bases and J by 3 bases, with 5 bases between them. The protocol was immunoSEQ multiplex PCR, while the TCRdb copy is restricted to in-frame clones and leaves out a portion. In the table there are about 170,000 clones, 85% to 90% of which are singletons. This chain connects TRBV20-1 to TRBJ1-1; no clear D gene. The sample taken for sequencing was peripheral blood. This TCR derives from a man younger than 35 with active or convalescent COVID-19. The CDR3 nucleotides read TGCAGTGCTAGCGGTGACACTGAAGCTTTCTTT. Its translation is CSASGDTEAFF.